Described below is a single T cell receptor beta chain sequence and its context. Its target is unknown. This specimen belongs to a study of shared clonotypes between healthy human individuals. As for the study in general: Donor ages ranged 18 to 49 years: a couple of women, a few men.

Study-wide results and limits: Memory subsets generally showed smaller estimated richness than naive subsets did.

CD45RO+ cells were combined with CCR7-negative CD45RA+ TemRA cells to form CD8 memory. Assay runs were performed at deep level. TCRdb's copy holds only in-frame clones and misses some; the assay was immunoSEQ multiplex PCR. This sample has about 100,000 clones, with 55% to 70% found just once. The specimen sequenced was memory CD8+ T cells sorted from blood. Subset denoted: CD45RO+ cells pooled with CCR7-negative TemRA cells. The TCR comes from a woman in her 30s in good health.

CDR3 in DNA: TGTGCCAGCAGCTTCGGACTAGCGGGTTCCCCAAACATTCAGTACTTC. Residues: CASSFGLAGSPNIQYF. The chain is built from TRBV13 and TRBJ2-4; the match to TRBD2 covers 11 bases. Germline loops: CDR1 PRHDT, CDR2 FYEKMQ (reference sequence). J was trimmed by 6 bases and V by 3 bases; bases with no gene match: 7. The CDR3 consists of 16 residues.